This T cell receptor beta chain derives from a study of blood T cell repertoires in COVID-19. Whole-study context: Sources were T cells, B-cell-depleted T cells, or PBMCs; the material itself was cDNA or gDNA.

This table comes from immunoSEQ multiplex PCR, and its TCRdb copy is limited to in-frame clones, with some not included. The sample lists 110,000 to 150,000 clones, roughly 82% occurring once. The V end lost 0 bases, the J end lost 5 bases, and 16 bases lay between the germline ends. CDR1 is SGHVS, CDR2 FQNEAQ, per germline. This CDR3 region has 16 residues. The TCR was taken from an elderly man with acute or convalescent COVID-19. J is TRBJ1-1 and V is TRBV7-8, with a weak D call TRBD1 (6 bases). Sequenced sample: peripheral blood. This CDR3 reads CASSLAPTGMGTEAFF. In nucleotides, the CDR3 is TGTGCCAGCAGCTTAGCCCCGACAGGTATGGGTACTGAAGCTTTCTTT.